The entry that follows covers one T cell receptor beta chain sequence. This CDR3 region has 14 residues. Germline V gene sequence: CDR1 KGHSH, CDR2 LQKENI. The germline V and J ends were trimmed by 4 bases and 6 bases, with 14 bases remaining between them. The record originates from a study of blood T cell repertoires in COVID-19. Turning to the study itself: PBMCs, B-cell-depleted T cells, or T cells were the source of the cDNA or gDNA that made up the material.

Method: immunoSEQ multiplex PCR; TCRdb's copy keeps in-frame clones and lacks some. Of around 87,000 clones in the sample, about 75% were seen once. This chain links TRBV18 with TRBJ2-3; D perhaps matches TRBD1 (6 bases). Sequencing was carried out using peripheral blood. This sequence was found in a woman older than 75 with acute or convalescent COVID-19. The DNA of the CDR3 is TGTGCCAGCTCACAGACAGGCCCCGACGATACGCAGTATTTT. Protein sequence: CASSQTGPDDTQYF.